This TCR beta chain appears in the sequencing data of a study of blood T cell repertoires in COVID-19. Study-wide background: The samples span acute and convalescent COVID-19 from the United States, Italy and Spain. In each case, the material was cDNA or gDNA derived from T cells, B-cell-depleted T cells, or PBMCs.

The method was immunoSEQ multiplex PCR; TCRdb's version includes in-frame clones alone and lacks a portion of them. The sample consists of about 150,000 clones, approximately 86% of them appearing once. This clone has only a few counts. CDR3 size: 14 residues. J was trimmed by 4 bases and V by 5 bases; bases with no gene match: 4. Germline loops: CDR1 SGHTA, CDR2 FQGNSA. Sequencing was carried out using peripheral blood. This TCR was recovered from a woman aged 70-85 years with acute or convalescent COVID-19. The rearrangement uses TRBV7-2 and TRBJ1-2; 10 positions agree with TRBD1. This chain's CDR3 is CASSRDRGSYGYTF. CDR3 coding DNA: TGTGCCAGCAGCCGGGACAGGGGTTCCTATGGCTACACCTTC.